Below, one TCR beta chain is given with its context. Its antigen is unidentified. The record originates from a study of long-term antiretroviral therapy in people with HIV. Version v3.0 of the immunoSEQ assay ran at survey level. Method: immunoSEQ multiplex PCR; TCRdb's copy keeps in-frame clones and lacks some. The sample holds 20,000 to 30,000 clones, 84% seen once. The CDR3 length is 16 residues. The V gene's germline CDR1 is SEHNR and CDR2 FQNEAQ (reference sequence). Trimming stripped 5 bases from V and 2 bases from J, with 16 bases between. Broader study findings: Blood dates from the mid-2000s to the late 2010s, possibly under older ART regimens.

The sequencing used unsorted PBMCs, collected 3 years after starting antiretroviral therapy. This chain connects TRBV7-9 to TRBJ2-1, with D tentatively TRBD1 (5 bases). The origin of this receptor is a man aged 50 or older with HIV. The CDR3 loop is CASSQTANSAYNEQFF. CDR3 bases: TGTGCCAGCAGCCAGACAGCAAATTCCGCCTACAATGAGCAGTTCTTC.